The clone carrying this T cell receptor beta chain was seen just once. Method: immunoSEQ multiplex PCR; TCRdb's copy keeps in-frame clones and lacks some. The data contain hundreds of thousands of clones, approximately 89% of them seen just once; the ten biggest clones take up roughly 2%. This sample is part of a study of blood T cell repertoires in COVID-19. About the study: The United States, Italy and Spain supplied acute and convalescent COVID-19 samples.

The CDR3 loop spans 14 amino acids. Germline CDR1 is WSHSY and CDR2 is SAAADI. The V and J ends lost 6 bases and 0 bases respectively, with 12 bases between them. The source of this sequence is a man aged 35-49 years in a cohort exposed to, infected with or recovered from COVID-19 (not recorded which). The source material was PBMCs or T cells enriched from blood (not recorded which). The chain employs TRBV10-2 and TRBJ2-7, with D maybe TRBD2 (5 bases). The CDR3 DNA sequence: TGCGCCAGCAGACGGACTCTAAACTCCTACGAGCAGTACTTC. Residues: CASRRTLNSYEQYF.